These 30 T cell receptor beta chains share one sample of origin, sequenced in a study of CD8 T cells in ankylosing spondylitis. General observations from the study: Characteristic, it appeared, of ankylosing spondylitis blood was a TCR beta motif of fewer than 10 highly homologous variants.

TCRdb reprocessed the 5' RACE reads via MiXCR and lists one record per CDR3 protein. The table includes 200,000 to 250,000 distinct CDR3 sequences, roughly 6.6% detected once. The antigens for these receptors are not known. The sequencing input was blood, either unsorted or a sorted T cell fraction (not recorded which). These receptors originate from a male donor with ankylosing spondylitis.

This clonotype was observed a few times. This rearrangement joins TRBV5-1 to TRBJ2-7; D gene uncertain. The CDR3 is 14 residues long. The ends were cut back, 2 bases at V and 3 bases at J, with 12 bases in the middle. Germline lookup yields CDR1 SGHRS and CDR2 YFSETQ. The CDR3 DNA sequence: TGCGCCAGCAGCTTTCTCACAGACGTCTACGAGCAGTACTTC. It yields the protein CASSFLTDVYEQYF.

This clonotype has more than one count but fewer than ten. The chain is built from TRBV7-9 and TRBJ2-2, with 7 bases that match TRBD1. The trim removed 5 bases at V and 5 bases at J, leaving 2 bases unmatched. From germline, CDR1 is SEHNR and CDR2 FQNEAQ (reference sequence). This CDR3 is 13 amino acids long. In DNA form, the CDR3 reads TGTGCCAGCAGCCCGGGACAGACCGGGGAGCTGTTTTTT. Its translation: CASSPGQTGELFF.

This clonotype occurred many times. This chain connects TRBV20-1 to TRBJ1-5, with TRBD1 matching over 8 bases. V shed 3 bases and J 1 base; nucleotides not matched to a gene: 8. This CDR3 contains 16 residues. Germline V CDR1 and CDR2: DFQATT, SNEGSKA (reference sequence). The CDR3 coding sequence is TGCAGTGCTAGTCCCTGGACAGGGATCAGCAATCAGCCCCAGCATTTT. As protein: CSASPWTGISNQPQHF.

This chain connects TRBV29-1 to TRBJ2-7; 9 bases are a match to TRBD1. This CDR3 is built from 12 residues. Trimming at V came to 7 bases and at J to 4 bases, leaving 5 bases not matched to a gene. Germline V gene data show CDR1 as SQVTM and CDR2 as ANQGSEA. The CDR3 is CSARDRAYEQYF. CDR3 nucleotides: TGCAGCGCCCGGGACAGGGCGTACGAGCAGTACTTC.

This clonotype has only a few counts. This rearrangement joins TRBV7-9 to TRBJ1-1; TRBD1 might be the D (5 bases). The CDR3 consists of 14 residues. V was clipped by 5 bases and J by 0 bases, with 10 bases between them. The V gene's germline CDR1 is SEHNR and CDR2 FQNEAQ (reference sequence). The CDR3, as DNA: TGTGCCAGCAGCACGGGACTGATGAACACTGAAGCTTTCTTT. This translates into CASSTGLMNTEAFF.

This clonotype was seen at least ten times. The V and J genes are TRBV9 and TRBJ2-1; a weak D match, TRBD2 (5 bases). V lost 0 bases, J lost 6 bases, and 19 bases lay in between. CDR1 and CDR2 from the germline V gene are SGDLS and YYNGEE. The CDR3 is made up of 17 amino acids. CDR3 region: CASSVDGGRRPGNEQFF. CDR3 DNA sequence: TGTGCCAGCAGCGTAGATGGCGGGCGTCGTCCAGGCAATGAGCAGTTCTTC.

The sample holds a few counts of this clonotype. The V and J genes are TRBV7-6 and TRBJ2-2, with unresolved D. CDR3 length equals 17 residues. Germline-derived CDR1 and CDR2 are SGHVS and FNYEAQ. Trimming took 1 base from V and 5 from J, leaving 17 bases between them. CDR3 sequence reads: CASSLENPRLRTGELFF. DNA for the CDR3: TGTGCCAGCAGCTTAGAAAACCCTAGACTTAGGACCGGGGAGCTGTTTTTT.

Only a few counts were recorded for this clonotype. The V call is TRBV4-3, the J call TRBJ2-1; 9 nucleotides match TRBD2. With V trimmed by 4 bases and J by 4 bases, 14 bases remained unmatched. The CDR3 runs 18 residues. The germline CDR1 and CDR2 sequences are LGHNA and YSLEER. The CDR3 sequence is CASSPGDGSGRTYNEQFF. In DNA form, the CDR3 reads TGCGCCAGCAGCCCGGGAGACGGGAGCGGGAGGACTTACAATGAGCAGTTCTTC.

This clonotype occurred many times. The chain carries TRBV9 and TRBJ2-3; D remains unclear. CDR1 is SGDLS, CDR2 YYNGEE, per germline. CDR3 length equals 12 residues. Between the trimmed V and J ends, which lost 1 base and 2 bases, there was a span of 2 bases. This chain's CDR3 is CASSVPTDTQYF. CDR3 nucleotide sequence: TGTGCCAGCAGCGTACCCACAGATACGCAGTATTTT.

The DNA of the CDR3 is TGTGCGGGAGGACTAGCGGGAGTGAGAGATACGCAGTATTTT. It yields the protein CAGGLAGVRDTQYF. V gene TRBV12-3 or TRBV12-4 combines with J gene TRBJ2-3; 13 bases match TRBD2. There are 14 residues in the CDR3.

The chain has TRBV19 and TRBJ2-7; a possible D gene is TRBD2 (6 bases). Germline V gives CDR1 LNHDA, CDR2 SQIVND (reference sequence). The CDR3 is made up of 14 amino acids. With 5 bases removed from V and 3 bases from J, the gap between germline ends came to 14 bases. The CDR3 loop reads CASSAHGSFYEQYF. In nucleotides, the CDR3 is TGTGCCAGTAGTGCCCACGGGAGCTTCTACGAGCAGTACTTC.

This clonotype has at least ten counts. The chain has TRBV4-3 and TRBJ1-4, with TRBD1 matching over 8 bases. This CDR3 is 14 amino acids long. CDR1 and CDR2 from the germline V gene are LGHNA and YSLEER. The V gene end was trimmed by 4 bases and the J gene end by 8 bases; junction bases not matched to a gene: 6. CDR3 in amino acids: CASSLRGLEEKLFF. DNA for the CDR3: TGCGCCAGCAGCCTCAGGGGGCTGGAAGAAAAACTGTTTTTT.

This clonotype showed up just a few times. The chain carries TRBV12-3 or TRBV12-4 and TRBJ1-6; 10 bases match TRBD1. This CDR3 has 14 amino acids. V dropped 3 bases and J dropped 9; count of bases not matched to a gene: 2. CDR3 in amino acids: CASSFRTGGSPLHF. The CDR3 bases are TGTGCCAGCAGTTTCCGGACAGGGGGTTCACCCCTCCACTTT.

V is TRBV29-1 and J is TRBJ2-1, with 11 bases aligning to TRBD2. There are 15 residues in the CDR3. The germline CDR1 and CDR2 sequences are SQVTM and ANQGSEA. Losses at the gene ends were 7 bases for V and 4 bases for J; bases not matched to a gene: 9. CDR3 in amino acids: CSETRTSGLYNEQFF. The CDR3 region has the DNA TGCAGCGAGACCCGGACTAGCGGGTTGTACAATGAGCAGTTCTTC.

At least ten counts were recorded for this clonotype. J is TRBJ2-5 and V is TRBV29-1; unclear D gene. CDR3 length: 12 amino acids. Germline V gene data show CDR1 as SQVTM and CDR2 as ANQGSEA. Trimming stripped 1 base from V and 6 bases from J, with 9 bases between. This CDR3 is CSVEVMRQTQYF. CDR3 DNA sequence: TGCAGCGTTGAAGTCATGCGGCAGACCCAGTACTTC.

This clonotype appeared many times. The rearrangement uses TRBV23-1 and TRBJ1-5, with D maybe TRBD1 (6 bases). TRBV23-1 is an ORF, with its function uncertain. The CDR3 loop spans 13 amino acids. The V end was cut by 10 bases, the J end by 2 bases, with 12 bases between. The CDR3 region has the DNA TGCGCCATCCGCAGACAGGGCAATCAGCCCCAGCATTTT. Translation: CAIRRQGNQPQHF.

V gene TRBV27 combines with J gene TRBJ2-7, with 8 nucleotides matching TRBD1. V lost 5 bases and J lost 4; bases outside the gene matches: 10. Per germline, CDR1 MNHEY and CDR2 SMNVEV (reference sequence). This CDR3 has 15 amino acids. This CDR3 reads CASSPYRGTPYEQYF. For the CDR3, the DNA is TGTGCCAGCAGTCCGTACAGGGGGACCCCATACGAGCAGTACTTC.

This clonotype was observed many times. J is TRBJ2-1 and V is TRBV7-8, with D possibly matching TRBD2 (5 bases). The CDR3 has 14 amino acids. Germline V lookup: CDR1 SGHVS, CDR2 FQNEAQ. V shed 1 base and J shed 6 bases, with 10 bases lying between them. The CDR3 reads CASSLVARGNEQFF. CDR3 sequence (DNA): TGTGCCAGCAGCTTAGTGGCCCGGGGCAATGAGCAGTTCTTC.

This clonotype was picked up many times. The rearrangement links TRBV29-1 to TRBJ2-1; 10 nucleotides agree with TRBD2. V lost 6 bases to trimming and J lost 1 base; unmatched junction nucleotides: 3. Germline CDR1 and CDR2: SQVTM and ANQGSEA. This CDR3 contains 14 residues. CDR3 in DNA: TGCAGCGTCCAAGCGGGAGGGTCCTACAATGAGCAGTTCTTC. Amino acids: CSVQAGGSYNEQFF.

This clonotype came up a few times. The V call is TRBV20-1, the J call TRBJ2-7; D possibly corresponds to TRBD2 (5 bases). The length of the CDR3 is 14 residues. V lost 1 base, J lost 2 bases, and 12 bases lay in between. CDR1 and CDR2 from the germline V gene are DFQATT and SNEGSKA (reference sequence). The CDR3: CSARVRGSPYEQYF. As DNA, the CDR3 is TGCAGTGCTAGAGTTCGTGGGAGCCCCTACGAGCAGTACTTC.

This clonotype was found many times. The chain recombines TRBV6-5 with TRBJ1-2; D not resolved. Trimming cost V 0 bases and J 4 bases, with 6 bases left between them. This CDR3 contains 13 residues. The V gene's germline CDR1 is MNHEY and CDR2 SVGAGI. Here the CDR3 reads CASSYSRTYGYTF. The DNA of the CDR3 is TGTGCCAGCAGTTACTCGCGCACCTATGGCTACACCTTC.

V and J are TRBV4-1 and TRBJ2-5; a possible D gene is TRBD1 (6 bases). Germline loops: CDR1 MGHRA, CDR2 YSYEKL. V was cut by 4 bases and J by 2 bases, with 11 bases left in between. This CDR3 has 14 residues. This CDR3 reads CASSRGHGQETQYF. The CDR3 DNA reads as TGCGCCAGCAGCCGGGGACATGGACAAGAGACCCAGTACTTC.

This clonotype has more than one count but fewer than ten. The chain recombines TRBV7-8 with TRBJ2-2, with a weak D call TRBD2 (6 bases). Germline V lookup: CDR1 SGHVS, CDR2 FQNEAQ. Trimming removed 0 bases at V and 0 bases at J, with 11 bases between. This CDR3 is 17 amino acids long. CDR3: CASSLAVGEANTGELFF. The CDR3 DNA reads TGTGCCAGCAGCTTAGCGGTTGGGGAGGCGAACACCGGGGAGCTGTTTTTT.

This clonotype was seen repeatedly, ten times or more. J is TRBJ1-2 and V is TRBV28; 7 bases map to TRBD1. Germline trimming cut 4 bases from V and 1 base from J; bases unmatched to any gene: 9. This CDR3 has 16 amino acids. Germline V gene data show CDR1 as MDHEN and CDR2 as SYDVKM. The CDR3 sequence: CASSSHLNRGNYGYTF. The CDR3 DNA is TGTGCCAGCAGTTCCCACTTAAACAGGGGTAACTATGGCTACACCTTC.

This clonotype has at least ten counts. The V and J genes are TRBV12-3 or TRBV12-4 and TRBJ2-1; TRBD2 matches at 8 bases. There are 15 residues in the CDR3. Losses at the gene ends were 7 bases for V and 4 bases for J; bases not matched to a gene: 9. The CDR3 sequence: CASKLGLAGYNEQFF. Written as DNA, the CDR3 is TGTGCCAGCAAGCTAGGACTAGCCGGGTACAATGAGCAGTTCTTC.

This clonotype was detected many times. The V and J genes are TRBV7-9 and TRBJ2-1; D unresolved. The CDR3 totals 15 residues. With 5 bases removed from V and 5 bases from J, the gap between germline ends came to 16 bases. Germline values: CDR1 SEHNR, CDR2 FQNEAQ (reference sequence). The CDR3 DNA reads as TGTGCCAGCAGCATCAGTGGGGTAAAGGACAATGAGCAGTTCTTC. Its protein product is CASSISGVKDNEQFF.

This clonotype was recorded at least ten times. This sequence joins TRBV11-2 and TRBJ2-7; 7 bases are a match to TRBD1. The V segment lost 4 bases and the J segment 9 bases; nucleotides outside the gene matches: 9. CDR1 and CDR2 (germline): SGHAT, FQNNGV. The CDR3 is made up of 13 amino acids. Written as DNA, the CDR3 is TGTGCCAGCAGCTCCATAAGGGGGCAGGGGCAGTACTTC. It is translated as CASSSIRGQGQYF.

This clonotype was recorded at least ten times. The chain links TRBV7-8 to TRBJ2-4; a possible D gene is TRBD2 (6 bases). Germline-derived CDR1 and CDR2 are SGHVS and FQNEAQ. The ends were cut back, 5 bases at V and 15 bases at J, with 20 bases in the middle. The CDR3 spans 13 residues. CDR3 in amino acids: CASSPSPRRERYF. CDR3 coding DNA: TGTGCCAGCAGCCCTTCCCCTCGGCGGGAAAGGTACTTC. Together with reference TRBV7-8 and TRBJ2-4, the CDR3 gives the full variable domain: GAGVSQSPRYKVAKRGQDVALRCDPISGHVSLFWYQQALGQGPEFLTYFQNEAQLDKSGLPSDRFFAERPEGSVSTLKIQRTQQEDSAVYLCASSPSPRRERYFGAGTRLSVL.

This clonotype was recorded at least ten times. CDR3 nucleotide sequence: TGTGCCAGCAGTTACTCACCCAATCAGCCCCAGCATTTT. Its protein product is CASSYSPNQPQHF. The chain employs TRBV27 and TRBJ1-5; no clear D. Germline V gene data show CDR1 as MNHEY and CDR2 as SMNVEV (reference sequence). There are 13 residues in the CDR3. Trimming removed 4 bases from V and 3 bases from J, with 7 bases in between.

CDR3 in DNA: TGTGCCAGCAGTTACCCTGTTAATGAGCGGGGGTATGGCTACACCTTC. This codes for CASSYPVNERGYGYTF. This chain links TRBV6-2 or TRBV6-3 with TRBJ1-2, with a tentative D call TRBD1 (5 bases). Trimming took 2 bases from V and 5 from J, leaving 18 bases between them. Germline-derived CDR1 and CDR2 are MNHEY and SVGEGT. The CDR3 length is 16 residues.